Listed below are T cell receptor beta chains from one sample, sequenced in a study of Graves' ophthalmopathy and Graves' hyperthyroidism. TCRdb fed the multiplex PCR reads into MiXCR, producing one record per CDR3 protein. The sample records almost 750,000 distinct CDR3 sequences, roughly 40% being singletons. Sequenced: peripheral blood. These receptor sequences come from an adult man with Graves' ophthalmopathy. Both conserved end residues are part of each CDR3. A D gene is named only where the DNA matches it firmly. Clone size is stated in some rows and not others, as once, few, many or a class when expanded.

v_gene: TRBV25-1
d_gene: -
j_gene: TRBJ2-2
abundance: -
CDR3nt: TGTGCCAGCAGTAGGGGAATCGGCGCCGGGGAGCTGTTTTTT
CDR3aa: CASSRGIGAGELFF

v_gene: TRBV5-4
d_gene: -
j_gene: TRBJ2-5
abundance: -
CDR3nt: TGTGCCAGCAGCTCGCCGGATCAAGAGACCCAGTACTTC
CDR3aa: CASSSPDQETQYF

v_gene: TRBV19
d_gene: TRBD1
j_gene: TRBJ2-7
abundance: -
CDR3nt: TGTGCCAGCGGACAGGGGAGCTCCTACGAGCAGTACTTC
CDR3aa: CASGQGSSYEQYF

v_gene: TRBV5-5
d_gene: -
j_gene: TRBJ2-7
abundance: -
CDR3nt: TGTGCCAGCGGGGATTTGACAGATAATTTTAACGAGCAGTACTTC
CDR3aa: CASGDLTDNFNEQYF

v_gene: TRBV5-1
d_gene: -
j_gene: TRBJ1-5
abundance: many
CDR3nt: TGCGCCAGCAGCTTGGCCGGGGGGGCCGGGCAGCCCCAGCATTTT
CDR3aa: CASSLAGGAGQPQHF

v_gene: TRBV24-1
d_gene: TRBD1
j_gene: TRBJ2-3
abundance: -
CDR3nt: TGTGCCACCAGTGGGGCAACAGGGGGCACAGATACGCAGTATTTT
CDR3aa: CATSGATGGTDTQYF

v_gene: TRBV13
d_gene: -
j_gene: TRBJ2-5
abundance: few
CDR3nt: TGTGCCAGCAGCTTAGGGGGGCTTGTAGAGACCCAGTACTTC
CDR3aa: CASSLGGLVETQYF

v_gene: TRBV12-3/TRBV12-4
d_gene: -
j_gene: TRBJ1-5
abundance: -
CDR3nt: TGTGCCAGCAGTTTTGTCCCGGACATCCAGTATAGCAATCAGCCCCAGCATTTT
CDR3aa: CASSFVPDIQYSNQPQHF

v_gene: TRBV6-5
d_gene: TRBD1
j_gene: TRBJ1-2
abundance: -
CDR3nt: TGTGCCAGCAGTTACGGTGACAGGGCGATATATGGCTACACCTTC
CDR3aa: CASSYGDRAIYGYTF

v_gene: TRBV29-1
d_gene: -
j_gene: TRBJ2-7
abundance: many
CDR3nt: TGCAGCGTTGTCTGGCAGGTTATCAACGAGCAGTACTTC
CDR3aa: CSVVWQVINEQYF

v_gene: TRBV5-6
d_gene: -
j_gene: TRBJ1-6
abundance: many
CDR3nt: TGTGCCAGCAGCTATCGCTCCAACTCACCCCTCCACTTT
CDR3aa: CASSYRSNSPLHF

v_gene: TRBV12-3/TRBV12-4
d_gene: TRBD1
j_gene: TRBJ1-2
abundance: many
CDR3nt: TGTGCCAGCAGGCGAACGGGACAGGGTAATGGCTACACCTTC
CDR3aa: CASRRTGQGNGYTF

v_gene: TRBV7-9
d_gene: -
j_gene: TRBJ1-3
abundance: few
CDR3nt: TGTGCCAGCAGCCGTAGCTACAGGGATCATGGAAACACCATATATTTT
CDR3aa: CASSRSYRDHGNTIYF

v_gene: TRBV20-1
d_gene: -
j_gene: TRBJ2-7
abundance: -
CDR3nt: TGCAGTGCTAGACGAATACTGGGGTACGAGCAGTACTTC
CDR3aa: CSARRILGYEQYF

v_gene: TRBV7-9
d_gene: -
j_gene: TRBJ2-5
abundance: few
CDR3nt: TGTGCCAGCAGCTTACCAGTTCTTCAAGAGACCCAGTACTTC
CDR3aa: CASSLPVLQETQYF

v_gene: TRBV7-6
d_gene: -
j_gene: TRBJ2-7
abundance: many
CDR3nt: TGTGCCAGCAGCTCGCATTTCGGGAGCTCCTACGAGCAGTACTTC
CDR3aa: CASSSHFGSSYEQYF

v_gene: TRBV4-1
d_gene: -
j_gene: TRBJ2-7
abundance: -
CDR3nt: TGCGCCAGCAGCCAAGATCGGACGGACACCTACGAGCAGTACTTC
CDR3aa: CASSQDRTDTYEQYF

v_gene: TRBV19
d_gene: -
j_gene: TRBJ1-1
abundance: few
CDR3nt: TGTGCCAGTAGTAAGGCGGGGGTGAACACTGAAGCTTTCTTT
CDR3aa: CASSKAGVNTEAFF

v_gene: TRBV7-8
d_gene: -
j_gene: TRBJ1-5
abundance: -
CDR3nt: TGTGCCAGCAGCCAAGTCGGTAGTTCTGGAGGCAATCAGCCCCAGCATTTT
CDR3aa: CASSQVGSSGGNQPQHF

v_gene: TRBV15
d_gene: TRBD2
j_gene: TRBJ2-3
abundance: -
CDR3nt: TGTGCCACCTATACCGGGGGGAGCACAGATACGCAGTATTTT
CDR3aa: CATYTGGSTDTQYF

v_gene: TRBV2
d_gene: TRBD1
j_gene: TRBJ2-5
abundance: -
CDR3nt: TGTGCCAGCAGCGTTGACAGGGCCAGTGGGGAGACCCAGTACTTC
CDR3aa: CASSVDRASGETQYF

v_gene: TRBV29-1
d_gene: -
j_gene: TRBJ1-2
abundance: many
CDR3nt: TGCAGCGTTGAGGGCAGTCTCACCTTC
CDR3aa: CSVEGSLTF

v_gene: TRBV7-9
d_gene: -
j_gene: TRBJ1-2
abundance: few
CDR3nt: TGTGCCAGCAGCTTAGAGGCAGGGTGGAATGGCTACACCTTC
CDR3aa: CASSLEAGWNGYTF